This entry lists 14 T cell receptor beta chains sequenced from one sample in a study of beta chain features in type 1 diabetes. Of the isolated RNA, all was reverse transcribed, and so the sequenced material was expressed TCRB transcripts. Here immunoSEQ multiplex PCR was the method, and the copy in TCRdb shows in-frame clones only, minus some. The sample yields 500,000 to 700,000 clones, about 14% seen once. The sample consisted of naive CD4+ T cells from blood. All receptors come from a man aged 18 to 30 in good health.

A few counts support this clone. The rearrangement joins TRBV19 to TRBJ2-7, with D perhaps being TRBD1 or TRBD2 (5 bases each). The germline V and J ends were trimmed by 5 bases and 0 bases, with 14 bases remaining between them. Germline V gene lookup returns CDR1 LNHDA and CDR2 SQIVND (reference sequence). This CDR3 contains 15 residues. In DNA form, the CDR3 reads TGTGCCAGTAGTCGCCCCGGAGGACACTCCTACGAGCAGTACTTC. Protein product: CASSRPGGHSYEQYF. The whole variable domain, remainder taken from reference TRBV19 and TRBJ2-7, is DGGITQSPKYLFRKEGQNVTLSCEQNLNHDAMYWYRQDPGQGLRLIYYSQIVNDFQKGDIAEGYSVSREKKESFPLTVTSAQKNPTAFYLCASSRPGGHSYEQYFGPGTRLTVT.

In this sample, this clone turned up a few times. This chain links TRBV28 with TRBJ1-2; TRBD1 is a possible D gene (5 bases). The V end was cut by 5 bases, the J end by 8 bases, with 9 bases between. Germline values: CDR1 MDHEN, CDR2 SYDVKM. The CDR3 consists of 11 residues. This CDR3 is CASSSRVGYTF. In DNA form, the CDR3 reads TGTGCCAGCAGTAGCAGGGTCGGCTACACCTTC.

The V call is TRBV29-1, the J call TRBJ1-4, with 7 bases lining up with TRBD1. The CDR3 runs to 18 residues. Germline values: CDR1 SQVTM, CDR2 ANQGSEA. V shed 1 base and J 7 bases; nucleotides not matched to a gene: 18. CDR3: CSVEAGLMGQPDFEKLFF. The DNA for the CDR3 is TGCAGCGTTGAAGCTGGTCTAATGGGACAGCCCGACTTTGAAAAACTGTTTTTT.

This clone showed up just a few times. Other nucleotide sequences in the sample specify the same CDR3. The chain uses TRBV18 and TRBJ1-1, with 8 bases identical to TRBD1. With 3 bases clipped from V and 4 bases from J, the junction kept 1 base outside the gene matches. CDR3 size: 13 residues. In germline, CDR1 is KGHSH, CDR2 LQKENI. The CDR3 protein is CASSPTGGTEAFF. CDR3 DNA: TGTGCCAGCTCACCCACAGGGGGCACTGAAGCTTTCTTT.

V gene TRBV30 combines with J gene TRBJ1-6; 9 bases agree with TRBD1. V lost 1 base, J lost 2 bases, and 6 bases stayed unmatched. This CDR3 is built from 17 residues. From germline, CDR1 is GTSNPN and CDR2 SVGIG (reference sequence). The CDR3 spells CAWSGQGGSPYNSPLHF. In DNA form, the CDR3 reads TGTGCCTGGAGTGGACAGGGGGGATCCCCCTATAATTCACCCCTCCACTTT.

This clone was seen more than once but under ten times. This chain connects TRBV5-4 to TRBJ2-1, with TRBD1 as a possible D gene (6 bases). Germline V lookup: CDR1 SGHNT, CDR2 YYREEE (reference sequence). This CDR3 region has 15 residues. Between the trimmed V and J ends, which lost 4 bases and 4 bases, there was a span of 15 bases. The CDR3 bases are TGTGCCAGCAGCATGGGCAGGGGCTTTTACAATGAGCAGTTCTTC. Its protein product is CASSMGRGFYNEQFF.

The chain couples TRBV7-3 to TRBJ2-2, with D perhaps TRBD1 (5 bases). This CDR3 contains 16 residues. CDR1 is SGHTA, CDR2 FQGTGA, per germline. Trimming left V 0 bases short and J 2 bases short, with 10 bases between. The CDR3 here is CASSLTRAANTGELFF. CDR3 sequence (DNA): TGTGCCAGCAGCTTAACCAGGGCTGCAAACACCGGGGAGCTGTTTTTT.

The chain has TRBV27 and TRBJ2-7; 8 bases are a match to TRBD1. The trim removed 3 bases at V and 4 bases at J, leaving 20 bases unmatched. In germline, CDR1 is MNHEY, CDR2 SMNVEV (reference sequence). The CDR3 has 19 residues. The CDR3 DNA reads as TGTGCCAGCAGTTTTGTTCCGGGACAGGCCACAACAAGAGGATACGAGCAGTACTTC. This translates into CASSFVPGQATTRGYEQYF.

The chain links TRBV4-3 to TRBJ1-2; maybe TRBD1 (5 bases). The CDR3 spans 21 residues. CDR1 and CDR2 from the germline V gene are LGHNA and YSLEER. V lost 0 bases, J lost 3 bases, and 29 bases lay in between. CDR3: CASSQDGKGVKGIPSYYGYTF. CDR3 coding DNA: TGCGCCAGCAGCCAAGATGGGAAAGGGGTCAAGGGAATCCCTTCCTACTATGGCTACACCTTC.

The chain combines TRBV18 with TRBJ2-7, with 8 nucleotides matching TRBD1. Germline CDR1 and CDR2: KGHSH and LQKENI. The CDR3 totals 18 residues. With 1 base clipped from V and 2 bases from J, the junction kept 13 bases outside the gene matches. CDR3 coding DNA: TGTGCCAGCTCACCACGGGGAGATGGGACAGGCGATACCTACGAGCAGTACTTC. Amino acid sequence: CASSPRGDGTGDTYEQYF.

This clone occurred a few times. The chain employs TRBV28 and TRBJ2-1; TRBD2 aligns across 8 bases. The CDR3 consists of 13 residues. Germline CDR1 is MDHEN and CDR2 is SYDVKM. J gave up 6 bases and V 7 bases, and 5 bases lay outside the gene matches. This CDR3 reads CASTGGFRNEQFF. The DNA for the CDR3 is TGTGCCAGCACGGGGGGGTTCCGCAATGAGCAGTTCTTC.

This clone was found a few times. The CDR3 DNA is TGCGCCAGCAGGGGCGGGACCGACTATGGCTACACCTTC. It yields the protein CASRGGTDYGYTF. The chain has TRBV5-1 and TRBJ1-2; possibly TRBD1 for D (5 bases). The CDR3 contains 13 residues. In germline, CDR1 is SGHRS, CDR2 YFSETQ. Trimming pared 5 bases from V and 3 bases from J, leaving 11 bases between.

This chain uses TRBV18 with TRBJ2-4, with a possible D match to TRBD1 (5 bases). CDR1 is KGHSH and CDR2 is LQKENI in the germline V gene. Trimming left V 1 base short and J 6 bases short, with 10 bases between. The CDR3 totals 14 residues. The CDR3 region has the DNA TGTGCCAGCTCACCACAGGGGTGGGGAAACATTCAGTACTTC. Amino acid sequence: CASSPQGWGNIQYF.

The CDR3 sequence is CAWSVTGNQPQHF. CDR3 nucleotide sequence: TGTGCCTGGAGTGTGACAGGAAATCAGCCCCAGCATTTT. The chain has TRBV30 and TRBJ1-5, with TRBD1 as a possible D gene (6 bases). The CDR3 length is 13 residues. CDR1 is GTSNPN and CDR2 is SVGIG in the germline V gene (reference sequence). V was clipped by 0 bases and J by 4 bases, with 7 bases between them.